This T cell receptor beta chain is drawn from a study of monozygotic twins with inflammatory bowel disease. Whole-study findings and limits: Fewer shared clonotypes with others were found in IBD patients than in healthy twins, especially with disease activity.

Each TCR library consumed approximately 3,500 ng of total RNA. Added by template switching were UMIs that each held a 6-nucleotide sample barcode. TCRdb derives one entry per CDR3 protein from the 5' RACE reads, leaving out DNA. The ten most abundant clones cover less than 9% of a sample with 200,000 to 250,000 distinct CDR3 sequences. Of note for this clonotype: What it binds is not known.

Whole blood, unsorted for T cells, was the source of total RNA. The sequence was collected from a human donor with ulcerative colitis or Crohn's disease, or a healthy co-twin of an affected twin (not recorded which). The sample consisted of blood.

The CDR3 reads CASSGEGGKNTEAFF. The genes are TRBV10-2 and TRBJ1-1; TCRdb returns TRBD1, unconfirmable since there is no DNA. The CDR3 totals 15 residues. Germline CDR1 WSHSY, CDR2 SAAADI.